Listed below are T cell receptor beta chains from one sample, sequenced in a study of blood T cell repertoires in COVID-19. Some clones are missing from TCRdb's copy, which holds only in-frame ones; the method was immunoSEQ multiplex PCR. Of roughly 220,000 clones listed, about 86% are singletons. The sequencing input was peripheral blood. These receptors were collected from a woman aged 25-40 years who had recovered from COVID-19. Each CDR3 is given with its conserved first and last residue. The order of the fields is clone size, CDR3 length, D gene, V gene, J gene, CDR3 protein, CDR3 DNA. The D gene is left open where the match is weak. The size entry is marked missing in some rows and otherwise reads once, few, many or a size class.

once	18	TRBD2	TRBV30	TRBJ2-5	CACQGVRPGLAGYGTQYF	TGTGCCTGCCAAGGAGTCCGACCAGGACTAGCGGGATACGGGACCCAGTACTTC
.	19	TRBD1	TRBV6-6	TRBJ1-5	CASSRSFPQGASGNQPQHF	TGTGCCAGCAGTCGCTCGTTCCCACAGGGGGCAAGTGGCAATCAGCCCCAGCATTTT
.	15	.	TRBV18	TRBJ2-3	CASSPLAVGTDTQYF	TGTGCCAGCTCACCACTAGCGGTAGGGACAGATACGCAGTATTTT
.	16	TRBD1	TRBV5-4	TRBJ1-5	CASSLGGITGGQPQHF	TGTGCCAGCAGCTTGGGAGGAATTACAGGGGGACAGCCCCAGCATTTT
few	15	.	TRBV19	TRBJ2-2	CASSRTGRDTGELFF	TGTGCCAGTAGTAGGACAGGGAGGGACACCGGGGAGCTGTTTTTT
.	13	.	TRBV6-5	TRBJ1-2	CASSYGPGKGYTF	TGTGCCAGCAGTTACGGGCCAGGGAAAGGCTACACCTTC
once	14	.	TRBV27	TRBJ2-2	CASSFPPGTGELFF	TGTGCCAGCAGTTTTCCTCCGGGGACCGGGGAGCTGTTTTTT
.	14	TRBD1	TRBV18	TRBJ1-1	CASSPLPNRGEAFF	TGTGCCAGCTCACCATTACCCAACAGGGGTGAAGCTTTCTTT
.	13	TRBD1	TRBV28	TRBJ1-1	CASRGTEATEAFF	TGTGCCAGCAGAGGGACAGAGGCCACTGAAGCTTTCTTT
.	13	.	TRBV2	TRBJ2-5	CASTRDSKETQYF	TGTGCCAGCACCCGGGACTCCAAAGAGACCCAGTACTTC
.	14	.	TRBV29-1	TRBJ2-7	CSVEDHVAPYEQYF	TGCAGCGTTGAAGATCATGTAGCCCCCTACGAGCAGTACTTC
.	15	.	TRBV5-1	TRBJ1-3	CASSLVGQDGNTIYF	TGCGCCAGCAGCTTGGTGGGGCAGGACGGAAACACCATATATTTT
once	18	TRBD2	TRBV9	TRBJ2-1	CASSVTVGGLAGEDEQFF	TGTGCCAGCAGCGTAACCGTAGGAGGACTAGCGGGAGAGGATGAGCAGTTCTTC
.	13	.	TRBV12-3/TRBV12-4	TRBJ2-3	CASSYGGADTQYF	TGTGCCAGCAGTTACGGCGGGGCAGATACGCAGTATTTT
once	16	TRBD1	TRBV5-1	TRBJ2-7	CASSLDGTGTTYEQYF	TGCGCCAGCAGCTTGGACGGGACAGGAACGACCTACGAGCAGTACTTC
few	16	TRBD1	TRBV27	TRBJ1-6	CASSSGWGQDNSPLHF	TGTGCCAGCAGTTCTGGGTGGGGACAGGATAATTCACCCCTCCACTTT
.	13	TRBD1	TRBV10-3	TRBJ1-1	CAITKTGDTEAFF	TGTGCCATCACCAAGACAGGGGACACTGAAGCTTTCTTT
.	14	TRBD2	TRBV28	TRBJ2-7	CASSFPSGAYEQYF	TGTGCCAGCAGTTTCCCTAGCGGGGCCTACGAGCAGTACTTC
.	14	.	TRBV24-1	TRBJ1-5	CATSDPPFNQPQHF	TGTGCCACCAGTGACCCTCCCTTCAATCAGCCCCAGCATTTT
.	13	.	TRBV12-3/TRBV12-4	TRBJ2-5	CASSLWQQETQYF	TGTGCCAGCAGTTTGTGGCAGCAAGAGACCCAGTACTTC
once	16	.	TRBV15	TRBJ2-7	CATSNLLAPSSYEQYF	TGTGCCACCAGCAACCTCTTAGCGCCCAGCTCCTACGAGCAGTACTTC
once	15	TRBD1	TRBV29-1	TRBJ1-2	CSVDTGQGAYYGYTF	TGCAGCGTTGATACGGGACAGGGGGCATACTATGGCTACACCTTC
.	15	TRBD2	TRBV4-1	TRBJ2-7	CASSHALAGVYEQYF	TGCGCCAGCAGCCATGCTCTAGCGGGGGTCTACGAGCAGTACTTC
once	15	.	TRBV28	TRBJ1-5	CASTRYRVGNQPQHF	TGTGCCAGCACCCGCTACAGGGTTGGCAATCAGCCCCAGCATTTT
.	12	TRBD1	TRBV19	TRBJ1-5	CASTRTGEPQHF	TGTGCCAGTACCCGGACAGGCGAGCCCCAGCATTTT
.	13	.	TRBV19	TRBJ1-2	CASSIKGNYGYTF	TGTGCCAGTAGTATAAAGGGGAACTATGGCTACACCTTC
.	13	TRBD1	TRBV3-1/TRBV3-2	TRBJ2-7	CASMGDSTYEQYF	TGTGCCAGCATGGGGGACAGCACCTACGAGCAGTACTTC
.	15	.	TRBV7-9	TRBJ1-1	CASSLESRADTEAFF	TGTGCCAGCAGCTTAGAATCGCGGGCGGACACTGAAGCTTTCTTT
.	15	.	TRBV27	TRBJ1-4	CASSRTPGGNEKLFF	TGTGCCAGCAGTCGGACCCCCGGGGGAAATGAAAAACTGTTTTTT
.	15	TRBD2	TRBV19	TRBJ2-3	CASRPSGTSTDTQYF	TGTGCCAGCCGCCCAAGCGGGACTAGCACAGATACGCAGTATTTT
.	21	.	TRBV28	TRBJ2-3	CASSLCPPFEHSGSLNLPQYF	TGTGCCAGCAGTTTATGCCCCCCCTTCGAACACAGCGGAAGCCTTAACCTTCCGCAGTATTTT
.	14	.	TRBV6-6	TRBJ2-7	CASSYTPKGYEQYF	TGTGCCAGCAGTTATACCCCGAAGGGGTACGAGCAGTACTTC
.	15	TRBD1	TRBV27	TRBJ1-5	CASCTGGHGNQPQHF	TGTGCCAGCTGTACAGGGGGCCATGGCAATCAGCCCCAGCATTTT
.	18	TRBD2	TRBV28	TRBJ2-5	CASSPPTELAGVLETQYF	TGTGCCAGCAGTCCACCAACGGAACTAGCGGGAGTACTGGAGACCCAGTACTTC
.	16	TRBD2	TRBV30	TRBJ2-2	CASSSAGGANTGELFF	TGTGCCTCCTCCTCAGCGGGAGGTGCGAACACCGGGGAGCTGTTTTTT
.	17	TRBD2	TRBV5-1	TRBJ2-2	CASSPLGLAGGPGELFF	TGCGCCAGCAGCCCGCTAGGTCTAGCGGGAGGGCCTGGGGAGCTGTTTTTT
.	16	TRBD1	TRBV28	TRBJ1-1	CASSLGTGRVNTEAFF	TGTGCCAGCAGTTTAGGGACAGGGAGGGTGAACACTGAAGCTTTCTTT
.	14	.	TRBV5-1	TRBJ1-1	CASSLGQSNTEAFF	TGCGCCAGCAGCTTGGGGCAGTCTAACACTGAAGCTTTCTTT
.	15	TRBD1	TRBV19	TRBJ1-3	CASSTRQGSGNTIYF	TGTGCCAGTAGTACCCGACAGGGGTCTGGAAACACCATATATTTT
.	12	TRBD1	TRBV6-5	TRBJ1-2	CASSGQGFGYTF	TGTGCCAGCAGCGGACAGGGGTTTGGCTACACCTTC